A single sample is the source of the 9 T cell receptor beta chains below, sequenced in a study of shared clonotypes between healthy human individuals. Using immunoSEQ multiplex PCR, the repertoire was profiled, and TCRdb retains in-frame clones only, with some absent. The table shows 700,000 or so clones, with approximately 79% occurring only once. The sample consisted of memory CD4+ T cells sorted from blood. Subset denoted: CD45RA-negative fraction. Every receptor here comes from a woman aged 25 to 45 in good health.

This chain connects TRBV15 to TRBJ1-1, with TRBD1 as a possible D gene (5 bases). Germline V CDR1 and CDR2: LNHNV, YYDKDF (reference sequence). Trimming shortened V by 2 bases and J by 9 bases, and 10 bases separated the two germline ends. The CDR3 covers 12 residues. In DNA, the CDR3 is TGTGCCACCAGCAGAACCCCGGACAAAGCTTTCTTT. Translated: CATSRTPDKAFF. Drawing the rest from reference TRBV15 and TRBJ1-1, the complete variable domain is DAMVIQNPRYQVTQFGKPVTLSCSQTLNHNVMYWYQQKSSQAPKLLFHYYDKDFNNEADTPDNFQSRRPNTSFCFLDIRSPGLGDTAMYLCATSRTPDKAFFGQGTRLTVV.

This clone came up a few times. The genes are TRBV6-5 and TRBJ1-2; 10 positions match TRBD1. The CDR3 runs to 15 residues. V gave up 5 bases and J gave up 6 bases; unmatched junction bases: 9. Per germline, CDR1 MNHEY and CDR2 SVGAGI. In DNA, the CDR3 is TGTGCCAGCAGTCCCCTCGACAGGGGGCCGGATGGCTACACCTTC. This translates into CASSPLDRGPDGYTF.

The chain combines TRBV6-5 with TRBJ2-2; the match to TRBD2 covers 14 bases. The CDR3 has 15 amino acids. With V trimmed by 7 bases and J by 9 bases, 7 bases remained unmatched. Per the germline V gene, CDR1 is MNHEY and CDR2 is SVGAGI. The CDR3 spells CASKGTSGSKRELFF. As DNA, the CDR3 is TGTGCCAGCAAAGGGACTAGCGGGAGTAAGAGGGAGCTGTTTTTT.

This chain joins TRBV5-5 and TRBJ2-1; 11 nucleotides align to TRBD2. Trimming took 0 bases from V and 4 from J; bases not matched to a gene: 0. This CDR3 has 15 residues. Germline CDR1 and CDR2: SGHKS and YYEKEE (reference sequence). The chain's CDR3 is CASSLASGRYNEQFF. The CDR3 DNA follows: TGTGCCAGCAGCTTGGCTAGCGGGAGGTACAATGAGCAGTTCTTC.

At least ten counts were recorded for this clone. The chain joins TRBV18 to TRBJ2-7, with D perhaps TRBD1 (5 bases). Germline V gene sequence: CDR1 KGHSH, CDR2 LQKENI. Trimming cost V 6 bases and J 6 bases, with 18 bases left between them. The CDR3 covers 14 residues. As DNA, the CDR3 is TGTGCCAGCTCGACGGGTTCGGTAGGGGTCGAGCAGTACTTC. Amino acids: CASSTGSVGVEQYF.

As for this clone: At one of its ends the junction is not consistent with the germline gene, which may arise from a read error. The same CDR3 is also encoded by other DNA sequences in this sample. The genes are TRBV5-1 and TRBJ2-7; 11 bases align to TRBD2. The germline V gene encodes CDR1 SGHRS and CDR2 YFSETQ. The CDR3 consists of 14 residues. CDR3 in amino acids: CASSPGTSGYEQYF. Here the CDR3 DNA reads TGTGCCAGCAGCCCCGGGACTAGCGGCTACGAGCAGTACTTC.

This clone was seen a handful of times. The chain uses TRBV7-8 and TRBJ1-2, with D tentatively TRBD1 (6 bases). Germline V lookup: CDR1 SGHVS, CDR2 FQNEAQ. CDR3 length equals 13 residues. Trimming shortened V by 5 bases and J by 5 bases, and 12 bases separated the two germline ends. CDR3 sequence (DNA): TGTGCCAGCAGCCAACAGGGAGGGTATGGCTACACCTTC. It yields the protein CASSQQGGYGYTF.

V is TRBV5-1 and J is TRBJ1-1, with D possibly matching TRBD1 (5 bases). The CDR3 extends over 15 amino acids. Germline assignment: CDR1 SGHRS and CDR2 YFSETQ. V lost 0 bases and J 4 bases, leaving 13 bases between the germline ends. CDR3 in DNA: TGCGCCAGCAGCTTGGGGGACCTGGGGAGCACTGAAGCTTTCTTT. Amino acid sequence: CASSLGDLGSTEAFF.

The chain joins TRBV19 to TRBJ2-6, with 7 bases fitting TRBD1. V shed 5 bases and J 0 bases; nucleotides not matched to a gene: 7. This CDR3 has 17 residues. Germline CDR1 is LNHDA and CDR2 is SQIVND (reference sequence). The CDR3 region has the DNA TGTGCCAGTAGTGGCGGACAGGCGTACTCTGGGGCCAACGTCCTGACTTTC. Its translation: CASSGGQAYSGANVLTF.